This is a list of T cell receptor beta chains from one sample in a study of cytomegalovirus exposure and HLA in healthy donors. Measured with immunoSEQ multiplex PCR; TCRdb has only the in-frame clones, and not every one. Here the sample spans around 64,000 clones, 70% to 75% being singletons. The specimen sequenced was PBMCs. These receptors were taken from a woman in her thirties in good health and CMV-seropositive. CDR3s include the opening cysteine and the closing phenylalanine or tryptophan. D genes are given only for firm matches. Clone size appears in some rows only: once, few, many, or a class for an expanded clone.

J | D | V | size | DNA | CDR3
TRBJ2-7 | TRBD1 | TRBV29-1 | once | TGCAGCGTTGAAGATCGGGACAGGTTAAACTACGAGCAGTACTTC | CSVEDRDRLNYEQYF
TRBJ2-5 | - | TRBV5-6 | - | TGTGCCAGCAGCTTCAGGACTCAAGAGACCCAGTACTTC | CASSFRTQETQYF
TRBJ2-5 | TRBD1 | TRBV19 | - | TGTGCCACGACAGGGGGTGGATGGACCCAGTACTTC | CATTGGGWTQYF
TRBJ2-3 | - | TRBV29-1 | - | TGCAGCGTCGGGGTGGACACAGATACGCAGTATTTT | CSVGVDTDTQYF
TRBJ1-1 | - | TRBV28 | - | TGTGCCAGCAGTGTACAGGGTTCTCCCGACACTGAAGCTTTCTTT | CASSVQGSPDTEAFF
TRBJ1-5 | - | TRBV30 | - | TGTGCCTGGAGTCTGGAGGGCAATCAGCCCCAGCATTTT | CAWSLEGNQPQHF
TRBJ1-2 | - | TRBV6-5 | - | TGTGCCAGCGGGGGGGCGGGGAGGGTGTATGGCTACACCTTC | CASGGAGRVYGYTF
TRBJ2-7 | - | TRBV28 | - | TGTGCCAGCAGCCAAACCTACGAGCAGTACTTC | CASSQTYEQYF
TRBJ1-5 | TRBD1 | TRBV15 | - | TGTGCCACCAGCCGGACAGGGGAGGTCAATCAGCCCCAGCATTTT | CATSRTGEVNQPQHF
TRBJ2-7 | TRBD2 | TRBV28 | - | TGTGCCAGCAGTAACCCCTTCCAAAAAGGTAGCGGGAGAGCCGAGCAGTACTTC | CASSNPFQKGSGRAEQYF
TRBJ1-3 | TRBD1 | TRBV4-3 | - | TGCGCCAGCAGCCAAGATCTACAGGGGGGTTGGAACTCTGGAAACACCATATATTTT | CASSQDLQGGWNSGNTIYF
TRBJ1-1 | - | TRBV30 | - | TGTGCCTGGAGCGGACAGTTGAACACTGAAGCTTTCTTT | CAWSGQLNTEAFF
TRBJ2-5 | TRBD2 | TRBV18 | once | TGTGCCAGCTCACCGTCCAGCGGGGAAGAGACCCAGTACTTC | CASSPSSGEETQYF
TRBJ2-1 | - | TRBV5-1 | - | TGCGCCAGCAGGAACGGGAGCTCCTACAATGAGCAGTTCTTC | CASRNGSSYNEQFF
TRBJ2-1 | - | TRBV7-9 | - | TGTGCCAGCAGCCCGGCGAGGGTGGAGCTAGCAAATGAGCAGTTCTTC | CASSPARVELANEQFF
TRBJ2-7 | TRBD1 | TRBV29-1 | few | TGCAGCGTTGCGCCATGGGACAGTATCTACGAGCAGTACTTC | CSVAPWDSIYEQYF
TRBJ2-3 | - | TRBV30 | - | TGTGCCTGGAGTGTACGAGGCAGGGCCACAGATACGCAGTATTTT | CAWSVRGRATDTQYF
TRBJ2-7 | - | TRBV29-1 | - | TGCAGCGTGAGCCCTTCGGGACAAAGTTACGAGCAGTACTTC | CSVSPSGQSYEQYF
TRBJ2-1 | - | TRBV6-5 | - | TGTGCCAGCAGTTACGAGAGTAGAAGTGAGCAGTTCTTC | CASSYESRSEQFF
TRBJ2-5 | - | TRBV5-1 | - | TGCGCCAGCAGCTTGGTTCGACTTGGGGAGACCCAGTACTTC | CASSLVRLGETQYF